The 13 T cell receptor beta chains reported below all come from one sample, sequenced in a study of blood T cell repertoires in COVID-19. Data came from immunoSEQ multiplex PCR; TCRdb stores just in-frame clones and leaves some out. Of around 160,000 clones in the sample, roughly 80% are singletons; the top ten hold roughly 13%. Sequencing was performed on peripheral blood. The receptor source for this set is a woman aged 80 or over with acute or convalescent COVID-19.

The CDR3 reads CASSLSRVGTEAFF. In nucleotides, the CDR3 is TGTGCCAGCAGCTTAAGCAGGGTAGGCACTGAAGCTTTCTTT. The chain employs TRBV7-9 and TRBJ1-1, with a possible D match to TRBD1 (5 bases). The V gene lost 2 bases and the J gene lost 4 bases, with 11 bases spanning the gap. Per germline, CDR1 SEHNR and CDR2 FQNEAQ (reference sequence). The CDR3 is made up of 14 amino acids.

This clone showed up just once. The gene calls are TRBV18 and TRBJ1-2; TRBD1 might be the D (5 bases). Germline CDR1 and CDR2: KGHSH and LQKENI. This CDR3 region has 14 residues. Between the trimmed V and J ends, which lost 8 bases and 8 bases, there was a span of 21 bases. CDR3: CASRFGTPERGYTF. The DNA of the CDR3 is TGTGCCAGCCGTTTCGGGACTCCGGAGAGGGGCTACACCTTC.

The chain has TRBV19 and TRBJ2-1; D possibly corresponds to TRBD2 (5 bases). There are 17 residues in the CDR3. Germline V lookup: CDR1 LNHDA, CDR2 SQIVND (reference sequence). V gave up 5 bases and J gave up 0 bases, with 17 bases separating them. CDR3 bases: TGTGCCAGTAGTGAGTCGGCTAGCTGGAGCTCCTACAATGAGCAGTTCTTC. Its protein product is CASSESASWSSYNEQFF.

The rearrangement joins TRBV12-3 or TRBV12-4 to TRBJ1-5; 7 nucleotides align to TRBD1. The trim removed 5 bases at V and 3 bases at J, leaving 1 base unmatched. This CDR3 comprises 13 residues. The CDR3 DNA follows: TGTGCCAGCAGTGGACAGGTCAATCAGCCCCAGCATTTT. It codes for CASSGQVNQPQHF.

The gene calls are TRBV3-1 (or the pseudogene TRBV3-2) and TRBJ2-1; 7 bases are shared with TRBD2. The germline CDR1 and CDR2 sequences are LGHDT and YNNKEL (reference sequence). The V segment lost 4 bases and the J segment 6 bases; nucleotides outside the gene matches: 12. The CDR3 extends over 16 amino acids. CDR3 sequence reads: CASSPRGKRGLNEQFF. CDR3 in DNA: TGTGCCAGCAGCCCTCGAGGAAAGCGGGGCCTCAATGAGCAGTTCTTC.

The CDR3 is CASSRRDTEAFF. The DNA of the CDR3 is TGCGCCAGCAGCCGCAGGGACACTGAAGCTTTCTTT. This chain connects TRBV4-1 to TRBJ1-1, with D possibly TRBD1 on 5 matching bases. This CDR3 region has 12 residues. V lost 4 bases to trimming and J lost 3 bases, with 6 bases between them. Looked up from germline, CDR1 is MGHRA and CDR2 is YSYEKL.

V is TRBV28 and J is TRBJ1-1; the match to TRBD1 covers 7 bases. Germline lookup yields CDR1 MDHEN and CDR2 SYDVKM. The J segment lost 1 base and the V segment lost 6 bases, leaving 8 bases of the junction unmatched. The CDR3 is made up of 15 amino acids. The CDR3 loop is CASRQDRDRNTEAFF. CDR3 bases: TGTGCCAGCAGACAAGACCGGGACAGGAACACTGAAGCTTTCTTT.

The rearrangement joins TRBV7-8 to TRBJ1-1; 7 nucleotides agree with TRBD1. The CDR3 has 18 amino acids. V dropped 5 bases and J dropped 1; count of bases not matched to a gene: 16. The germline CDR1 and CDR2 sequences are SGHVS and FQNEAQ. In nucleotides, the CDR3 is TGTGCCAGCAGCCACCGTCGGACAGGCTTACGCGGGAACACTGAAGCTTTCTTT. It is translated as CASSHRRTGLRGNTEAFF. The full variable domain, with the rest looked up from reference TRBV7-8 and TRBJ1-1, is GAGVSQSPRYKVAKRGQDVALRCDPISGHVSLFWYQQALGQGPEFLTYFQNEAQLDKSGLPSDRFFAERPEGSVSTLKIQRTQQEDSAVYLCASSHRRTGLRGNTEAFFGQGTRLTVV.

The gene calls are TRBV6-1 and TRBJ1-2; D is undetermined. Germline loops: CDR1 MNHNS, CDR2 SASEGT. V lost 0 bases and J 0 bases, leaving 8 bases between the germline ends. The CDR3 sequence is 15 residues long. CDR3 sequence (DNA): TGTGCCAGCAGTGAAGCTGGGAGGGCTAACTATGGCTACACCTTC. The encoded protein is CASSEAGRANYGYTF.

The chain has TRBV28 and TRBJ2-7; TRBD1 matches at 9 bases. J was trimmed by 2 bases and V by 5 bases; bases with no gene match: 4. Germline V lookup: CDR1 MDHEN, CDR2 SYDVKM. The CDR3 sequence is 14 residues long. The CDR3 coding sequence is TGTGCCAGCAGTCCTCGGGACAGGGCCTACGAGCAGTACTTC. It translates to CASSPRDRAYEQYF. The whole variable domain, filled in from reference TRBV28 and TRBJ2-7, reads DVKVTQSSRYLVKRTGEKVFLECVQDMDHENMFWYRQDPGLGLRLIYFSYDVKMKEKGDIPEGYSVSREKKERFSLILESASTNQTSMYLCASSPRDRAYEQYFGPGTRLTVT.

This chain uses TRBV18 with TRBJ2-5; TRBD2 might be the D (5 bases). V dropped 6 bases and J dropped 2 bases, with 13 bases sitting between them. This CDR3 is 14 amino acids long. Germline V gene sequence: CDR1 KGHSH, CDR2 LQKENI. CDR3 region: CASSPPPGQETQYF. The DNA of the CDR3 is TGTGCCAGCTCTCCTCCGCCGGGACAAGAGACCCAGTACTTC.

The chain is built from TRBV20-1 and TRBJ2-3; TRBD1 matches at 7 bases. Germline loops: CDR1 DFQATT, CDR2 SNEGSKA (reference sequence). Trimming at V came to 3 bases and at J to 3 bases, leaving 3 bases not matched to a gene. This CDR3 is built from 13 residues. The CDR3 sequence: CSASTQGTDTQYF. The CDR3 DNA reads TGCAGTGCTAGTACACAGGGGACAGATACGCAGTATTTT.

V gene TRBV18 combines with J gene TRBJ1-2; 9 nucleotides match TRBD1. The CDR3 covers 14 residues. The germline V gene encodes CDR1 KGHSH and CDR2 LQKENI. V was pared by 3 bases and J by 4 bases, with 3 bases of the junction left unmatched. The CDR3 DNA reads as TGTGCCAGCTCACCGGGACAGGGAACCTATGGCTACACCTTC. Residues: CASSPGQGTYGYTF.